This T cell receptor (beta chain) was sequenced during a study of T-cell reconstitution after alpha-beta-depleted transplantation in children. The CDR3 is made up of 17 amino acids. From germline, CDR1 is LGHNA and CDR2 YSLEER. The V gene lost 0 bases and the J gene lost 0 bases, with 13 bases spanning the gap. A library of TCRbeta sequences, prepared with unique molecular identifiers, was generated. Using its own MiXCR run on the PCR reads, TCRdb lists one record per CDR3 protein. The sample includes hundreds of thousands of distinct CDR3 sequences, around 12% of them seen just once. This sequence originates from a human donor who donated a stem cell graft to a child with combined immunodeficiency. The material was PBMCs from the stem cell graft donor, obtained from the stem cell graft. V is TRBV4-3 and J is TRBJ2-3; D not resolved. The CDR3 loop reads CASSQELSFTSTDTQYF. DNA for the CDR3: TGCGCCAGCAGCCAAGAACTCAGTTTTACTAGCACAGATACGCAGTATTTT.